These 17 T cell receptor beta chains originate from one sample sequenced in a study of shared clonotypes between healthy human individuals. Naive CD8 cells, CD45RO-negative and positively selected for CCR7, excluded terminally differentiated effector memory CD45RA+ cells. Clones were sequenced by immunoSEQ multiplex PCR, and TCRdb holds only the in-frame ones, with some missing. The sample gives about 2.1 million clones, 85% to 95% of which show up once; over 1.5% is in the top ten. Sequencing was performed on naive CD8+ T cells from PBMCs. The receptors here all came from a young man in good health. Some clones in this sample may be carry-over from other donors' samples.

CDR3 nucleotide sequence: TGTGCCAGCAGCCAAGACTCTCTCGGCTATGGCTACACCTTC. Amino acids: CASSQDSLGYGYTF. The chain recombines TRBV27 with TRBJ1-2; D not certain. With 6 bases removed from V and 4 bases from J, the gap between germline ends came to 15 bases. CDR1 MNHEY and CDR2 SMNVEV come from the germline V gene (reference sequence). The CDR3 has 14 amino acids.

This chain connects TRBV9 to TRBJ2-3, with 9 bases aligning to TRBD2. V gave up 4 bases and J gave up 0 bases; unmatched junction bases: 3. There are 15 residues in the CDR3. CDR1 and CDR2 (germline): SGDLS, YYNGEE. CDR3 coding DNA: TGTGCCAGCAGCACGCGGGAGGGGAGCACAGATACGCAGTATTTT. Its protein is CASSTREGSTDTQYF. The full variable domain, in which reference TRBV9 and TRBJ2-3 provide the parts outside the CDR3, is DSGVTQTPKHLITATGQRVTLRCSPRSGDLSVYWYQQSLDQGLQFLIQYYNGEERAKGNILERFSAQQFPDLHSELNLSSLELGDSALYFCASSTREGSTDTQYFGPGTRLTVL.

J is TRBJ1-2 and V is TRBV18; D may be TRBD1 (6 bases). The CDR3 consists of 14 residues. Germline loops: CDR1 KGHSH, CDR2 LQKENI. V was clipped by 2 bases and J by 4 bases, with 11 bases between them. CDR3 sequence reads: CASSPGGQVYGYTF. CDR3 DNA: TGTGCCAGCTCACCAGGGGGACAAGTCTATGGCTACACCTTC. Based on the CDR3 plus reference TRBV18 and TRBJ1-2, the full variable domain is NAGVMQNPRHLVRRRGQEARLRCSPMKGHSHVYWYRQLPEEGLKFMVYLQKENIIDESGMPKERFSAEFPKEGPSILRIQQVVRGDSAAYFCASSPGGQVYGYTFGSGTRLTVV.

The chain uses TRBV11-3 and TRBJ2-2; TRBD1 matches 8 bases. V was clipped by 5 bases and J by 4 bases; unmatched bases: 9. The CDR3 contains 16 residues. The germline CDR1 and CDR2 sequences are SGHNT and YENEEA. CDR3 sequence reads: CASSPRTGSSTGELFF. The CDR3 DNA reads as TGTGCCAGCAGCCCCCGGACAGGGTCGAGCACCGGGGAGCTGTTTTTT.

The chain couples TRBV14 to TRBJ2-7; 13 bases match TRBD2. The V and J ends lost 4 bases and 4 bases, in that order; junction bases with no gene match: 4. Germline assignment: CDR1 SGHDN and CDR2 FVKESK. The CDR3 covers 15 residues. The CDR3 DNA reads TGTGCCAGCAGCCTCGGACTAGCGGGAGTATACGAGCAGTACTTC. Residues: CASSLGLAGVYEQYF.

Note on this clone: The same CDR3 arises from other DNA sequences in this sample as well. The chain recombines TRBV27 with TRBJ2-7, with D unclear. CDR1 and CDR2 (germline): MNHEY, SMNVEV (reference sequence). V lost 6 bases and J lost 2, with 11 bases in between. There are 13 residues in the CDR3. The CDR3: CASRLTGTYEQYF. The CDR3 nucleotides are TGTGCCAGCAGACTTACTGGTACCTACGAGCAGTACTTC.

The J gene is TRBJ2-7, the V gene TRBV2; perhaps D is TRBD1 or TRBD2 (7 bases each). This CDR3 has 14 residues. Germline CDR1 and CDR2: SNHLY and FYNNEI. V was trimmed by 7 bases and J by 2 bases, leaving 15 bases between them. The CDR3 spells CASTQGGETYEQYF. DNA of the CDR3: TGTGCCAGCACCCAGGGGGGGGAGACCTACGAGCAGTACTTC.

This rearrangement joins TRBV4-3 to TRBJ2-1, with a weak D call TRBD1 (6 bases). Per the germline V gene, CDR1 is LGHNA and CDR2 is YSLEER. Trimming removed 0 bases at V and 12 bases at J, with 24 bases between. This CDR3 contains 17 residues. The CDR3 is CASSQERFEQGDGGQFF. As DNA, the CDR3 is TGCGCCAGCAGCCAAGAAAGGTTCGAACAGGGCGATGGAGGGCAGTTCTTC.

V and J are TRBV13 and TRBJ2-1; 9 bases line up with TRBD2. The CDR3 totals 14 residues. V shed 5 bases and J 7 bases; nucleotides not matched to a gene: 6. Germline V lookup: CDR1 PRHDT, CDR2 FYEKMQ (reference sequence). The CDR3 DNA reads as TGTGCCAGCAGCCAAAGGACTAGCGAGAATGAGCAGTTCTTC. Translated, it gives CASSQRTSENEQFF.

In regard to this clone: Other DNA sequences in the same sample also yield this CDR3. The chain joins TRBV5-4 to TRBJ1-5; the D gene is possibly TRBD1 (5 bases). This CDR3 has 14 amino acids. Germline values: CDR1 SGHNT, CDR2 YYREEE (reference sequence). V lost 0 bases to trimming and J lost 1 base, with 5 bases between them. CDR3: CASSLGQSNQPQHF. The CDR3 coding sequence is TGTGCCAGCAGCTTGGGACAGAGCAATCAGCCCCAGCATTTT.

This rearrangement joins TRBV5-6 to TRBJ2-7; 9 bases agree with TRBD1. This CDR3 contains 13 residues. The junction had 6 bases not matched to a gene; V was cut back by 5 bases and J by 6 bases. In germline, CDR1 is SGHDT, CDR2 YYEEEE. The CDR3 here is CASRGQGVSEQYF. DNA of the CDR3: TGTGCCAGCAGGGGACAGGGTGTGAGCGAGCAGTACTTC. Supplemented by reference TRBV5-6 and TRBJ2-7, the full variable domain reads DAGVTQSPTHLIKTRGQQVTLRCSPKSGHDTVSWYQQALGQGPQFIFQYYEEEERQRGNFPDRFSGHQFPNYSSELNVNALLLGDSALYLCASRGQGVSEQYFGPGTRLTVT.

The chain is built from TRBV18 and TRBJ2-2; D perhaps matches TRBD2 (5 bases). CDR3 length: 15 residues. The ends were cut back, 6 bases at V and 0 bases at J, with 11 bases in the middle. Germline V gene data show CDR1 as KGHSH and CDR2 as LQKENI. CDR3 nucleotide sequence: TGTGCCAGCTCCCTGGACTCAGCGAACACCGGGGAGCTGTTTTTT. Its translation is CASSLDSANTGELFF.

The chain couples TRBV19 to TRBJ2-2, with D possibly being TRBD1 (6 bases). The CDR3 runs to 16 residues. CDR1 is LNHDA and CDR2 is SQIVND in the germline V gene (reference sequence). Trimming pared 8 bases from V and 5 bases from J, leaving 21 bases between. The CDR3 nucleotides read TGTGCCAGTTACCGGCAGGGGCCGGTGCTTACCGGGGAGCTGTTTTTT. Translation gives CASYRQGPVLTGELFF.

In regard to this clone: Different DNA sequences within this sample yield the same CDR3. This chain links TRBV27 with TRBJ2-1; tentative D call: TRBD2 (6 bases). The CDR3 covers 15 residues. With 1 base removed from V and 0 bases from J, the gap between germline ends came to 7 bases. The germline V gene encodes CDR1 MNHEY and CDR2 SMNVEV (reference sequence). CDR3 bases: TGTGCCAGCAGTTTATTGGGGGGCTCCTACAATGAGCAGTTCTTC. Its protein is CASSLLGGSYNEQFF.

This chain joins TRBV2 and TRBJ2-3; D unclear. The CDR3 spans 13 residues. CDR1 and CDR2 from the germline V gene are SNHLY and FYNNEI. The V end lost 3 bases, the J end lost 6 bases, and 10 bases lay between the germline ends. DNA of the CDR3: TGTGCCAGCAGTGACGAGGTAGGGGATACGCAGTATTTT. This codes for CASSDEVGDTQYF.

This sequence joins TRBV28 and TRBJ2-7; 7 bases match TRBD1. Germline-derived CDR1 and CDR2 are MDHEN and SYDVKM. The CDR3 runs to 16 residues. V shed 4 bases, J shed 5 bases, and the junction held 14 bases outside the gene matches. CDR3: CASSYWRGQDENEQYF. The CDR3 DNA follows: TGTGCCAGCAGTTATTGGCGCGGACAGGACGAGAACGAGCAGTACTTC.

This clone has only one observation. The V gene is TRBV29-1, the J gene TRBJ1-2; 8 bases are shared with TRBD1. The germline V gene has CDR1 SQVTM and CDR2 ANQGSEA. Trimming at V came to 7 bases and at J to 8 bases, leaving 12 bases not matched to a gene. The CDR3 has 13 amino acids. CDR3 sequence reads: CSAVDRAPWGYTF. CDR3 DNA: TGCAGCGCGGTGGACAGGGCTCCGTGGGGCTACACCTTC.